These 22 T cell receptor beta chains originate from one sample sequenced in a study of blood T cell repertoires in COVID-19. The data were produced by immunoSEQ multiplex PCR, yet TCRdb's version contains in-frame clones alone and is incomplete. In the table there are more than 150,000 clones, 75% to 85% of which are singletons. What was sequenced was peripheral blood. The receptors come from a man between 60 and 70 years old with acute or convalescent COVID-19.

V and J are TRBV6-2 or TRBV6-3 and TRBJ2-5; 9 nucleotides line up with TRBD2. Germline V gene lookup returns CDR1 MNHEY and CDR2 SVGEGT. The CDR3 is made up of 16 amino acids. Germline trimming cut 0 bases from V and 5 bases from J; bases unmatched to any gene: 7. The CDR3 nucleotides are TGTGCCAGCAGTTACTCGTTAGCGGGGGAAAGGGAGACCCAGTACTTC. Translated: CASSYSLAGERETQYF.

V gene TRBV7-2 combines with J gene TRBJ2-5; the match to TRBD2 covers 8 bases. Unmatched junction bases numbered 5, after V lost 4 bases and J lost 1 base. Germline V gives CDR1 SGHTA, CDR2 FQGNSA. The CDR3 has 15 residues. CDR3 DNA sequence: TGTGCCAGCAGCTCAATCGGACTAGCCCAAGAGACCCAGTACTTC. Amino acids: CASSSIGLAQETQYF.

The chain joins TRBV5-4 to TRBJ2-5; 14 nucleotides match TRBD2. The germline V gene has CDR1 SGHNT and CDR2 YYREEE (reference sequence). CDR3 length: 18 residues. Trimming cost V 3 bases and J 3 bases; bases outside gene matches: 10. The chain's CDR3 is CASSSPGLAGVMEETQYF. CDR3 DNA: TGTGCCAGCAGCTCCCCGGGACTAGCGGGGGTTATGGAAGAGACCCAGTACTTC.

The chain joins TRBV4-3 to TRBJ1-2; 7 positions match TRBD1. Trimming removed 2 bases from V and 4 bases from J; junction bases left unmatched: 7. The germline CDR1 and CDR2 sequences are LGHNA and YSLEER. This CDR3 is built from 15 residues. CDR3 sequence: CASSQRLQGSYGYTF. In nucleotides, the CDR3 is TGCGCCAGCAGCCAAAGGTTACAGGGGAGCTATGGCTACACCTTC.

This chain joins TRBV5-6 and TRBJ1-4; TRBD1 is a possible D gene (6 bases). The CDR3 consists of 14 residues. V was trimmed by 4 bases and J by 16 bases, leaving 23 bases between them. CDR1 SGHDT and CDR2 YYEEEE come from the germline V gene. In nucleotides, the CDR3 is TGTGCCAGCAGCCAAGGTTTACAGGGCACTGGAGGGTTTTTT. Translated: CASSQGLQGTGGFF.

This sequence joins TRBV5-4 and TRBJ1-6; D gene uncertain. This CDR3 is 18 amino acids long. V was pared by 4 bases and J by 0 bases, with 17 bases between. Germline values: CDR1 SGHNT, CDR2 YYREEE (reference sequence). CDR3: CASSPDGIASSYNSPLHF. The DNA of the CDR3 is TGTGCCAGCAGCCCAGACGGGATCGCTAGCTCCTATAATTCACCCCTCCACTTT.

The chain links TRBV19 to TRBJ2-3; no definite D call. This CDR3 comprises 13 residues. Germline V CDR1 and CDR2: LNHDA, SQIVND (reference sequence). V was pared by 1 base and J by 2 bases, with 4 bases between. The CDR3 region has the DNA TGTGCCAGTAGTATAGTACTCACAGATACGCAGTATTTT. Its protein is CASSIVLTDTQYF.

CDR3 sequence (DNA): TGTGCCAGATTACAAACAGCCAAAAACATTCAGTACTTC. Its protein product is CARLQTAKNIQYF. V gene TRBV30 combines with J gene TRBJ2-4; D not resolved. The CDR3 loop spans 13 amino acids. Germline-derived CDR1 and CDR2 are GTSNPN and SVGIG (reference sequence). V was shortened by 8 bases and J by 0 bases, with 11 bases between the two germline ends. Supplemented by reference TRBV30 and TRBJ2-4, the full variable domain reads SQTIHQWPATLVQPVGSPLSLECTVEGTSNPNLYWYRQAAGRGLQLLFYSVGIGQISSEVPQNLSASRPQDRQFILSSKKLLLSDSGFYLCARLQTAKNIQYFGAGTRLSVL.

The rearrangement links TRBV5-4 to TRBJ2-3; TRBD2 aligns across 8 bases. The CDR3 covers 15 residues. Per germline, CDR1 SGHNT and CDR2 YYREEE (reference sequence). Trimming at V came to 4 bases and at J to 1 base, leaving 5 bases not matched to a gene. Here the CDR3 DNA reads TGTGCCAGCAGCCCCTGGCGGGGGGGCACAGATACGCAGTATTTT. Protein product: CASSPWRGGTDTQYF.

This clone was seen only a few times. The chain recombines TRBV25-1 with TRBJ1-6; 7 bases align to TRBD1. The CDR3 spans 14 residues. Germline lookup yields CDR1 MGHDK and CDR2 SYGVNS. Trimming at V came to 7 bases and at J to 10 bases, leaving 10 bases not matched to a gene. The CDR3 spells CASMGDRTNSPLHF. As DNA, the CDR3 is TGTGCCAGCATGGGGGACAGAACAAACTCACCCCTCCACTTT.

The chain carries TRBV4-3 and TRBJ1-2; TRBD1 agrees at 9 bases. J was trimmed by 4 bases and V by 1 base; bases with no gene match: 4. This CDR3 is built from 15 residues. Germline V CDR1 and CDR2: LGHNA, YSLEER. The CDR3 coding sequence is TGCGCCAGCAGCCAAGCGGGGACAGGGCCCTATGGCTACACCTTC. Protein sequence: CASSQAGTGPYGYTF.

This chain's CDR3 is CASSLVSGGYNEQFF. For the CDR3, the DNA is TGTGCCAGCAGCTTAGTTAGCGGGGGCTACAATGAGCAGTTCTTC. This chain links TRBV11-2 with TRBJ2-1; 9 bases are shared with TRBD2. The CDR3 is made up of 15 amino acids. Germline assignment: CDR1 SGHAT and CDR2 FQNNGV. Trimming cost V 1 base and J 3 bases; bases outside gene matches: 1. The full variable domain, with the rest looked up from reference TRBV11-2 and TRBJ2-1, is EAGVAQSPRYKIIEKRQSVAFWCNPISGHATLYWYQQILGQGPKLLIQFQNNGVVDDSQLPKDRFSAERLKGVDSTLKIQPAKLEDSAVYLCASSLVSGGYNEQFFGPGTRLTVL.

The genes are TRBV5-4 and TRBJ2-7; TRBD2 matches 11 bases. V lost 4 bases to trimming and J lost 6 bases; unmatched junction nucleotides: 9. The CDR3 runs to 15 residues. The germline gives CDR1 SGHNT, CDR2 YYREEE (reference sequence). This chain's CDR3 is CASSHRLAGSSEQYF. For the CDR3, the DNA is TGTGCCAGCAGCCACCGACTAGCGGGGAGCAGCGAGCAGTACTTC.

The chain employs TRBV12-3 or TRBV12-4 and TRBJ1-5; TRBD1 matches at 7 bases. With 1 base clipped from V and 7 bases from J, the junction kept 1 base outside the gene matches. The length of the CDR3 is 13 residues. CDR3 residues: CASSLGGQQPQHF. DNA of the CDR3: TGTGCCAGCAGTTTAGGGGGACAGCAGCCCCAGCATTTT.

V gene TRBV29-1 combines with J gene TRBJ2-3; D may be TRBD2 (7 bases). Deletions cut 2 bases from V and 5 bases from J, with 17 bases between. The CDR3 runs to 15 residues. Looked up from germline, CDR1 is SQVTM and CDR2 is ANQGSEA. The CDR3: CSVEMAGAPGDTQYF. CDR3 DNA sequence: TGCAGCGTTGAAATGGCGGGGGCTCCGGGAGATACGCAGTATTTT.

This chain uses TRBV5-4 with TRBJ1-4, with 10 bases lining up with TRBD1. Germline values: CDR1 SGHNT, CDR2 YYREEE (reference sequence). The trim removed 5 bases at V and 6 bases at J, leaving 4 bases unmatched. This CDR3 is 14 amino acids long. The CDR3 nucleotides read TGTGCCAGCAGTCGGGACAGGGGAGATGAAAAACTGTTTTTT. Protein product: CASSRDRGDEKLFF.

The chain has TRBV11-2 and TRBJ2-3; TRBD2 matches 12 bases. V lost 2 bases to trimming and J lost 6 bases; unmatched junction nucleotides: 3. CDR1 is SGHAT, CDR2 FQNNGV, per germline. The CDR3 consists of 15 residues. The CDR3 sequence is CASSLLAGGPDTQYF. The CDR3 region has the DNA TGTGCCAGCAGCTTACTAGCGGGGGGGCCTGATACGCAGTATTTT.

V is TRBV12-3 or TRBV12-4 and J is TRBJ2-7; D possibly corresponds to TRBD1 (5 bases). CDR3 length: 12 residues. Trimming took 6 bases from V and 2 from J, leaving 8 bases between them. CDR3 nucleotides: TGTGCCAGCAGATCAGGGCCCTACGAGCAGTACTTC. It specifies CASRSGPYEQYF.

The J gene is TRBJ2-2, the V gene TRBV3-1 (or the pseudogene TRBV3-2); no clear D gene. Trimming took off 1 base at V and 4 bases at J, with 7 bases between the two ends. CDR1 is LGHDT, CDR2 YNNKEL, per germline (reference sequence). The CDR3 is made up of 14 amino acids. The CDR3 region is CASSQVPRTGELFF. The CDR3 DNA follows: TGTGCCAGCAGCCAAGTCCCTCGCACCGGGGAGCTGTTTTTT.

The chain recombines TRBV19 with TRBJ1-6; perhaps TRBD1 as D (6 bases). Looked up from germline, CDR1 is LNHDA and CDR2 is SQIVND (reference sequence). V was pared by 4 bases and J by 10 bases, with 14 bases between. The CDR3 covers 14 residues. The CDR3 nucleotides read TGTGCCAGTAGTAGAGAGACAGGCGGCTCACCCCTCCACTTT. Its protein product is CASSRETGGSPLHF.

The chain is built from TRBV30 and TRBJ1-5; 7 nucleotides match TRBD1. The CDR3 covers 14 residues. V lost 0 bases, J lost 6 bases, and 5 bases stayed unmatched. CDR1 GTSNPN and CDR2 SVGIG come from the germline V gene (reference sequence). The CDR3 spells CAWSVGGGLQPQHF. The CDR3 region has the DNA TGTGCCTGGAGTGTAGGAGGGGGCCTTCAGCCCCAGCATTTT.

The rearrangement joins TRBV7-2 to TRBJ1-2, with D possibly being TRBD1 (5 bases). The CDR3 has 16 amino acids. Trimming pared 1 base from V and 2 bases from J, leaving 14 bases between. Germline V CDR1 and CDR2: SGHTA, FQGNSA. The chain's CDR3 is CASSLGTINPNYGYTF. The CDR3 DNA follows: TGTGCCAGCAGCTTAGGGACAATAAACCCCAACTATGGCTACACCTTC.